The 22 T cell receptor beta chains listed next were all sequenced from one sample in a study of T cells in Graves' hyperthyroidism and ophthalmopathy. RNA transcripts gave rise to amplified TCR beta CDR3 regions. Researchers ran a first-round RT-PCR on the TCR CDR3 using the HTBI primer set. Via MiXCR, TCRdb re-called the multiplex PCR reads, giving one row per CDR3 protein. The sample consists of some 350,000 distinct CDR3 sequences, about 25% of them appearing once. What was sequenced was blood. These receptors were collected from a man aged 50 or older with Graves' hyperthyroidism.

This clonotype has more than one count but fewer than ten. The chain has TRBV7-3 and TRBJ2-1; the match to TRBD2 covers 11 bases. The CDR3 sequence is 14 residues long. The germline gives CDR1 SGHTA, CDR2 FQGTGA. The J segment lost 8 bases and the V segment lost 3 bases, leaving 3 bases of the junction unmatched. CDR3 residues: CASSLTSGKDEQFF. The CDR3 nucleotides read TGTGCCAGCAGCTTGACTAGCGGGAAGGATGAGCAGTTCTTC.

CDR3 amino acids: CASRGTLGTYEQYF. The DNA of the CDR3 is TGTGCCAGCCGGGGTACCTTAGGGACCTACGAGCAGTACTTC. The chain has TRBV28 and TRBJ2-7, with a weak D call TRBD2 (5 bases). The germline gives CDR1 MDHEN, CDR2 SYDVKM. Trimming stripped 8 bases from V and 2 bases from J, with 16 bases between. The length of the CDR3 is 14 residues.

In this sample, this clonotype turned up many times. The chain is built from TRBV6-1 and TRBJ2-5, with 9 bases fitting TRBD1. The CDR3 has 16 amino acids. The V gene's germline CDR1 is MNHNS and CDR2 SASEGT. The ends lost 5 bases at V and 3 bases at J; junction bases unmatched: 10. The CDR3 DNA reads as TGTGCCAGCAGTTCCCGGGACAGGGATGTGGAAGAGACCCAGTACTTC. This sequence encodes CASSSRDRDVEETQYF.

CDR3 loop: CASSLEGSSSYEQYF. CDR3 DNA: TGTGCCAGCAGCTTAGAGGGCAGTAGCTCCTACGAGCAGTACTTC. This chain connects TRBV7-3 to TRBJ2-7, with D possibly being TRBD2 (5 bases). The CDR3 is made up of 15 amino acids. V lost 2 bases, J lost 0 bases, and 11 bases lay in between. Germline CDR1 reads SGHTA; CDR2 reads FQGTGA.

The rearrangement uses TRBV5-6 and TRBJ1-4; possibly TRBD1 for D (6 bases). Germline assignment: CDR1 SGHDT and CDR2 YYEEEE. CDR3 length: 13 residues. Deletions cut 2 bases from V and 6 bases from J, with 8 bases between. The CDR3 bases are TGTGCCAGCAGCTTACCAGGGGATGAAAAACTGTTTTTT. As protein: CASSLPGDEKLFF. The full variable domain, its missing parts supplied by reference TRBV5-6 and TRBJ1-4, is DAGVTQSPTHLIKTRGQQVTLRCSPKSGHDTVSWYQQALGQGPQFIFQYYEEEERQRGNFPDRFSGHQFPNYSSELNVNALLLGDSALYLCASSLPGDEKLFFGSGTQLSVL.

The V call is TRBV7-7, the J call TRBJ2-7, with 8 bases fitting TRBD1. The V gene end was trimmed by 1 base and the J gene end by 2 bases; junction bases not matched to a gene: 4. The CDR3 is 15 amino acids. The V gene's germline CDR1 is SSHAT and CDR2 FNYEAQ (reference sequence). In DNA form, the CDR3 reads TGTGCCAGCAGCTTAGGGACAGGGAATACCTACGAGCAGTACTTC. Amino acids: CASSLGTGNTYEQYF.

This clonotype was observed a few times. A junction end diverges from the germline sequence, so it may reflect a read error. The chain joins TRBV6-1 to TRBJ1-2; D gene unclear. The CDR3 covers 12 residues. Germline lookup yields CDR1 MNHNS and CDR2 SASEGT. The CDR3 here is CASSEAVYGYTF. CDR3 bases: TGTGCCAGCAGCGAAGCGGTCTATGGCTACACCTTC.

The table lists this clonotype with a few counts. J is TRBJ2-1 and V is TRBV11-3; D remains ambiguous. The CDR3 is 14 residues long. Trimming shortened V by 0 bases and J by 3 bases, and 6 bases separated the two germline ends. Looked up from germline, CDR1 is SGHNT and CDR2 is YENEEA. The CDR3 nucleotides are TGTGCCAGCAGCTTAGATCTACGCTACAATGAGCAGTTCTTC. This translates into CASSLDLRYNEQFF.

The J gene is TRBJ2-7, the V gene TRBV7-2; D is undetermined. Germline V gene lookup returns CDR1 SGHTA and CDR2 FQGNSA. This CDR3 is built from 15 residues. V lost 2 bases to trimming and J lost 0 bases, with 11 bases between them. In nucleotides, the CDR3 is TGTGCCAGCAGCTTATTACCAGAATACTCCTACGAGCAGTACTTC. It is translated as CASSLLPEYSYEQYF. The full variable domain, in which reference TRBV7-2 and TRBJ2-7 provide the parts outside the CDR3, is GAGVSQSPSNKVTEKGKDVELRCDPISGHTALYWYRQSLGQGLEFLIYFQGNSAPDKSGLPSDRFSAERTGGSVSTLTIQRTQQEDSAVYLCASSLLPEYSYEQYFGPGTRLTVT.

This clonotype was detected only a few times. The chain couples TRBV14 to TRBJ2-7; possibly TRBD1 for D (6 bases). V was shortened by 6 bases and J by 3 bases, with 18 bases between the two germline ends. This CDR3 has 15 residues. The V gene's germline CDR1 is SGHDN and CDR2 FVKESK. CDR3 in DNA: TGTGCCAGCAGTCGGGACACCGAGTCGGACTACGAGCAGTACTTC. Amino acids: CASSRDTESDYEQYF. The entire variable domain, with the rest obtained from reference TRBV14 and TRBJ2-7, is as follows: EAGVTQFPSHSVIEKGQTVTLRCDPISGHDNLYWYRRVMGKEIKFLLHFVKESKQDESGMPNNRFLAERTGGTYSTLKVQPAELEDSGVYFCASSRDTESDYEQYFGPGTRLTVT.

This rearrangement joins TRBV20-1 to TRBJ2-7; D is unresolved. With 1 base removed from V and 0 bases from J, the gap between germline ends came to 10 bases. Germline V lookup: CDR1 DFQATT, CDR2 SNEGSKA (reference sequence). CDR3 length equals 14 residues. The CDR3 nucleotides read TGCAGTGCTAGAGTCGGACCCAGCTCCTACGAGCAGTACTTC. This sequence encodes CSARVGPSSYEQYF.

The chain links TRBV6-1 to TRBJ2-2, with 8 nucleotides matching TRBD2. Trimming at V came to 5 bases and at J to 3 bases, leaving 14 bases not matched to a gene. There are 18 residues in the CDR3. Germline lookup yields CDR1 MNHNS and CDR2 SASEGT. CDR3 sequence: CASSYSLWREADTGELFF. The CDR3 bases are TGTGCCAGCAGTTACTCCCTTTGGCGGGAGGCAGACACCGGGGAGCTGTTTTTT.

The rearrangement links TRBV20-1 to TRBJ2-7; 10 bases are a match to TRBD2. Germline lookup yields CDR1 DFQATT and CDR2 SNEGSKA (reference sequence). The CDR3 spans 17 residues. V shed 1 base, J shed 1 base, and the junction held 10 bases outside the gene matches. The CDR3 loop reads CSARGPNVAGGSYEQYF. In DNA form, the CDR3 reads TGCAGTGCTAGAGGACCCAATGTAGCGGGAGGATCCTACGAGCAGTACTTC.

This clonotype appeared many times. The genes are TRBV29-1 and TRBJ1-1; D is unresolved. CDR3 length: 10 residues. Trimming removed 5 bases at V and 1 base at J, with 2 bases between. Germline V gives CDR1 SQVTM, CDR2 ANQGSEA. The CDR3: CSVRNTEAFF. In DNA form, the CDR3 reads TGCAGCGTTCGGAACACTGAAGCTTTCTTT.

The chain is built from TRBV12-3 or TRBV12-4 and TRBJ1-1, with a weak D call TRBD1 (6 bases). The CDR3 loop spans 13 amino acids. V lost 8 bases to trimming and J lost 7 bases, with 17 bases between them. As DNA, the CDR3 is TGTGCCAGCGCCGGGGTTTCAGGGGTTGAAGCTTTCTTT. Protein product: CASAGVSGVEAFF.

There are many counts of this clonotype. The CDR3 coding sequence is TGTGCCAGCAGTTCATACCTAGGGCGGCCTGAAGCTTTCTTT. Translated, it gives CASSSYLGRPEAFF. The rearrangement links TRBV28 to TRBJ1-1; D uncertain. CDR3 length: 14 residues. Trimming cost V 4 bases and J 6 bases, with 15 bases left between them. Germline lookup yields CDR1 MDHEN and CDR2 SYDVKM.

The chain has TRBV15 and TRBJ1-1, with D possibly being TRBD1 (6 bases). The V gene's germline CDR1 is LNHNV and CDR2 YYDKDF (reference sequence). Trimming took off 3 bases at V and 2 bases at J, with 10 bases between the two ends. This CDR3 region has 14 residues. The DNA for the CDR3 is TGTGCCACCAGCAGGGACAGTTCTAACACTGAAGCTTTCTTT. Translation gives CATSRDSSNTEAFF.

V usage is TRBV27 and J usage is TRBJ2-3; TRBD1 matches at 7 bases. The V gene's germline CDR1 is MNHEY and CDR2 SMNVEV (reference sequence). There are 16 residues in the CDR3. With 8 bases clipped from V and 3 bases from J, the junction kept 14 bases outside the gene matches. The CDR3 DNA reads TGTGCCAGCCGAACCCGGACAGGATTAACGACAGATACGCAGTATTTT. Translated, it gives CASRTRTGLTTDTQYF.

This clonotype was counted between two and nine times. J is TRBJ2-5 and V is TRBV25-1, with D perhaps matching TRBD1 (5 bases). Trimming stripped 3 bases from V and 5 bases from J, with 10 bases between. The CDR3 loop spans 13 amino acids. In germline, CDR1 is MGHDK, CDR2 SYGVNS. In nucleotides, the CDR3 is TGTGCCAGCAGTGACAGGGTTGTGGAGACCCAGTACTTC. This gives the protein CASSDRVVETQYF.

This clonotype showed up many times. This chain links TRBV2 with TRBJ2-7; D not certain. Trimming cost V 1 base and J 2 bases, with 12 bases left between them. The CDR3 consists of 15 residues. Germline lookup yields CDR1 SNHLY and CDR2 FYNNEI. DNA of the CDR3: TGTGCCAGCAGTGAAGGCCCGGCACCCCCCTACGAGCAGTACTTC. The encoded protein is CASSEGPAPPYEQYF.

This clonotype was counted ten times or more. This chain joins TRBV7-3 and TRBJ2-1; D is uncertain. V lost 2 bases to trimming and J lost 5 bases, with 7 bases between them. The CDR3 is 13 amino acids. Per the germline V gene, CDR1 is SGHTA and CDR2 is FQGTGA. The CDR3 DNA sequence: TGTGCCAGCAGCTTAGACTTCGACAATGAGCAGTTCTTC. Its protein product is CASSLDFDNEQFF.

This clonotype came up a few times. CDR3 protein: CASSTTAWREGAKNIQYF. CDR3 coding DNA: TGTGCCAGCAGCACCACTGCGTGGCGGGAGGGAGCCAAAAACATTCAGTACTTC. This chain connects TRBV13 to TRBJ2-4; 9 nucleotides agree with TRBD2. Germline values: CDR1 PRHDT, CDR2 FYEKMQ (reference sequence). V lost 5 bases to trimming and J lost 0 bases; unmatched junction nucleotides: 11. This CDR3 region has 18 residues.